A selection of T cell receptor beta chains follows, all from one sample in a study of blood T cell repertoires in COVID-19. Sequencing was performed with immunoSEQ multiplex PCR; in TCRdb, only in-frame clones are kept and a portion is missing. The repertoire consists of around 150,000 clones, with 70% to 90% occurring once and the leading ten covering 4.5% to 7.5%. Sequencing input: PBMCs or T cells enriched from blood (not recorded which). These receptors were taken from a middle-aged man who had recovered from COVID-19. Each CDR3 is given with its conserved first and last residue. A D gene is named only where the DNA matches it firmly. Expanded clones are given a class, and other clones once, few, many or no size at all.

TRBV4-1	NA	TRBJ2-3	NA	TGCGCCAGCAGCCAGGGGGGAAAACCTTCCACAGATACGCAGTATTTT	CASSQGGKPSTDTQYF
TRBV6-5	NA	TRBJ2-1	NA	TGTGCCATCTCTTTGGGGGACAATCTAATATTCTTC	CAISLGDNLIFF
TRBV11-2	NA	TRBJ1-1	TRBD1	TGTGCCAGGGGTCTGGGACAGGGGGGAAGTGGCACTGAAGCTTTCTTT	CARGLGQGGSGTEAFF
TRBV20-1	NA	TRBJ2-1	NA	TGCAGTGCAGCGGCCGATGAGCAGTTCTTC	CSAAADEQFF
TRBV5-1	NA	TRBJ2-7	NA	TGCGCCAGCAGCAGCCTACAGGGTCTGGACGAGCAGTACTTC	CASSSLQGLDEQYF
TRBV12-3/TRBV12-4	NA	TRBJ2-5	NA	TGTGCCAGCAGCCCAAAAGAGACCCAGTACTTC	CASSPKETQYF
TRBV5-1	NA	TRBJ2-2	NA	TGCGCCAGCAGGGGATTCGGGAGAGGAGACACCGGGGAGCTGTTTTTT	CASRGFGRGDTGELFF
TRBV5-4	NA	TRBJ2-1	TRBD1	TGTGCCAGCAGCTTGGGAGGGACAGGGAGCAATGAGCAGTTCTTC	CASSLGGTGSNEQFF
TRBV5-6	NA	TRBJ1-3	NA	TGTGCCAGCAGCTTAGTATCGACGACAGTGGGAAACACCATATATTTT	CASSLVSTTVGNTIYF
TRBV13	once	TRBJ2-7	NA	TGTGCCAGCAGCTCCCCGGGACAAATAATCGCCGACGAGCAGTACTTC	CASSSPGQIIADEQYF
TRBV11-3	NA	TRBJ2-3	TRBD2	TGTGCCAGCAGCTTAGAGGGGTCTAGCGGGAGGACAGATACGCAGTATTTT	CASSLEGSSGRTDTQYF
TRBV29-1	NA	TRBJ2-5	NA	TGCAGCGTGGGGGGTTCACGGCCTCAAGAGACCCAGTACTTC	CSVGGSRPQETQYF
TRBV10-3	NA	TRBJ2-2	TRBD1	TGTGCCATCACCGGGACAGGGGGTACCGGGGAGCTGTTTTTT	CAITGTGGTGELFF
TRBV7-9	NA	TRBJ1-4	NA	TGTGCCAGCAGCTTTGAGTCCCGTAATGAAAAACTGTTTTTT	CASSFESRNEKLFF
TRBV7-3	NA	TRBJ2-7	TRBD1	TGTGCCAGCAGCCCGAGACAGGGCGGAAAAAACGAGCAGTACTTC	CASSPRQGGKNEQYF
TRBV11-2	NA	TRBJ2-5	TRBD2	TGTGCCAGCAGCCGTAGCGGGATGGAGACCCAGTACTTC	CASSRSGMETQYF
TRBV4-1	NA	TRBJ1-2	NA	TGCGCCAGCAGCCAAGAAGGAGGTTCGGGCTATGGCTACACCTTC	CASSQEGGSGYGYTF
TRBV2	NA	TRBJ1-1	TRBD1	TGTGCCAGCAGCGCGATACGGTCGGGACAGGGGGCCCCGAACACTGAAGCTTTCTTT	CASSAIRSGQGAPNTEAFF
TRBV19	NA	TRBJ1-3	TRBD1	TGTGCCAGTAGTAGGCCCTGGACAGGGGCTGGAAACACCATATATTTT	CASSRPWTGAGNTIYF
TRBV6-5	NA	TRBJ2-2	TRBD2	TGTGCCAGCAGTTATGGGCTAGCGGGGGGGACCGGGGAGCTGTTTTTT	CASSYGLAGGTGELFF
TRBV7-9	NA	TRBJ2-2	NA	TGTGCCAGCAGCTCACAGATCACCGGGGAGCTGTTTTTT	CASSSQITGELFF
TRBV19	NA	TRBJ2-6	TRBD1	TGTGCCAGTAGTAGGGACAGGTCATCCAGAGGAGGGGCCAACGTCCTGACTTTC	CASSRDRSSRGGANVLTF
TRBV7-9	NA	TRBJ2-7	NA	TGTGCCAGCAGCTTTCAGGGAACCTACGAGCAGTACTTC	CASSFQGTYEQYF
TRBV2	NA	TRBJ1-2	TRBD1	TGTGCCGGGGTCGACAGGGAAAGGGGGAAAGGCTACACCTTC	CAGVDRERGKGYTF
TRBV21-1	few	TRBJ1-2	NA	TGTGCCAGCACCCACCTTACAGGGTGCCCCTTCTATGGCTACACCTTC	CASTHLTGCPFYGYTF
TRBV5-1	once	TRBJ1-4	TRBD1	TGCGCCAGCAGCAGACGACAGGGGCCATCCGAAAAACTGTTTTTT	CASSRRQGPSEKLFF
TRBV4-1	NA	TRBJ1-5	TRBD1	TGCGCCAGCAGCCAAGAATGGACAGGATATAGCAATCAGCCCCAGCATTTT	CASSQEWTGYSNQPQHF
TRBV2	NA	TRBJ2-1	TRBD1	TGTGCCAGCAGTGACAGGGGGCGGGTGGATGAGCAGTTCTTC	CASSDRGRVDEQFF
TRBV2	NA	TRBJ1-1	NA	TGTGCCAGCAAGGGAGAGGGAGGCACTGAAGCTTTCTTT	CASKGEGGTEAFF
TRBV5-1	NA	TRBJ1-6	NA	TGCGCCAGCAGCTCGGCCGGGATGCGGGATTCACCCCTCCACTTT	CASSSAGMRDSPLHF
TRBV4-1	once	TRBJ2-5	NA	TGCGCCAGCAGCTTCGTGCGAGCCGAAGAGACCCAGTACTTC	CASSFVRAEETQYF
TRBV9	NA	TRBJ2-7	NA	TGTGCCAGCAGCGTAGGAGGAGGGGGCGGGTACGAGCAGTACTTC	CASSVGGGGGYEQYF
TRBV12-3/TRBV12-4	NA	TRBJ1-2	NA	TGTGCCAGCAGTCCACAGGGTAACTATGGCTACACCTTC	CASSPQGNYGYTF
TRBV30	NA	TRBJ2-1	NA	TGTGCCGGCGGCCGATTAACGATTACCTACAATGAGCAGTTCTTC	CAGGRLTITYNEQFF
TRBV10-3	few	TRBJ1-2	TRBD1	TGTGCCATCAGTGAGACTGGACAGGAGAAGGGAGGCTACACCTTC	CAISETGQEKGGYTF
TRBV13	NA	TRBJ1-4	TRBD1	TGTGCCAGCAGCTTAGGCCTGGGACAGCCCAATGAAAAACTGTTTTTT	CASSLGLGQPNEKLFF
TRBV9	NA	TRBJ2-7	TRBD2	TGTGCCAGCAGTTCCAGCGGGGGGGGATACGAGCAGTACTTC	CASSSSGGGYEQYF
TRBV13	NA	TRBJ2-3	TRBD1	TGTGCCAGCAGCCAAACGTTAGGGACAGGGAGCACAGATACGCAGTATTTT	CASSQTLGTGSTDTQYF
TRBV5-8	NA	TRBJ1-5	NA	TGTGCCAGCAGCTCCAGGGTCAACACAAATAGCAATCAGCCCCAGCATTTT	CASSSRVNTNSNQPQHF
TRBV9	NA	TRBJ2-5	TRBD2	TGTGCCAGCAGCGTTAAGACTAGCGGGTCCCGGGGGGAGACCCAGTACTTC	CASSVKTSGSRGETQYF
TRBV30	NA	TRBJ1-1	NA	TGTGCCTGGAGTCCCACGCACGGGGGGAACACTGAAGCTTTCTTT	CAWSPTHGGNTEAFF
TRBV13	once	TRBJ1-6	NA	TGTGCCAGCAGTGGAGAAGATTCACCCCTCCACTTT	CASSGEDSPLHF
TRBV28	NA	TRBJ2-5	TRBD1	TGTGCCAGCATGACTTCTCACAGGGGCTACCAAGAGACCCAGTACTTC	CASMTSHRGYQETQYF